The present entry profiles one T cell receptor beta chain with its context. Only a few counts were recorded for this clonotype. No antigen is known for it. Base qualities are missing; no much larger clone stands one base away. This sample stems from a study of T-cell reconstitution after alpha-beta-depleted transplantation in children (dated by TCRdb to 2015 to 2016). Regarding the research as a whole: The study quantitatively tracked T-cell immune reconstitution after TCRalphabeta/CD19-depleted allogeneic hematopoietic cell transplantation in children using TCR repertoire profiling. The research as a whole found: The apparently early recovery of alphabetaT-cell counts about two months after transplant reportedly depended on only several hundred rapidly expanded clones that came from non-depleted graft cells. Hyperexpanded clone frequencies declined over subsequent months; after one year, T-cell counts and TCRbeta diversity were mostly attributed to newly produced T cells. In some patients, the high TCRbeta diversity seen at day 60 was put down to recipient T cells and intrathymic progenitors that had survived conditioning.

The CDR3 runs 13 residues from the cysteine to the phenylalanine. Only the CDR3 part of the read is kept: 39 bases, read in frame from the first base. The CDR1 and CDR2 encoded by the germline V gene (reference sequence) are LNHNV and YYDKDF. Between the V and J ends, shortened by 3 bases and 3 bases respectively, the junction contains 9 bases. To prepare the library, PCR was applied. Sequencing instrument: Illumina HiSeq 2500. TCR libraries were prepared with molecular barcoding, using unique molecular identifiers to normalize TCRbeta repertoire quantification. Through fastp at Q25 and MiXCR, TCRdb rebuilt clones from the public reads, retaining in-frame beta chains. Each CDR3 protein gets just one entry, which takes the most common genes and DNA from the rows behind it. The sample profile shows 530,000 or so distinct CDR3 sequences; 25% to 30% of them were found once. About 35% of the sample is held by the ten biggest clonotypes.

Reading the label with the study, this specimen's treatment or condition is: allogeneic hematopoietic cell transplantation with graft depleted of TCRalphabeta T cells and CD19 B cells. The children who served as transplant recipients had been given grafts of TCRalphabeta/CD19-depleted allogeneic hematopoietic cells. The V and J genes are TRBV15 and TRBJ2-7, with the D call tentatively TRBD1 or TRBD2, each fitting 5 bases. This TCR was sampled from a boy in the first two years of life with Wiskott-Aldrich syndrome, due to receive a stem cell transplant. The material sequenced was PBMCs, taken before TCRalphabeta/CD19-depleted stem cell transplant. The CDR3 amino acid sequence is: CATSRGVLYEQYF. The DNA is as follows: TGTGCCACCAGCAGGGGGGTCCTCTACGAGCAGTACTTC.